The clone carrying this TCR beta chain was found once. The sample comes from a study of blood T cell repertoires in COVID-19. Study-level information: Whether acute or convalescent, the COVID-19 samples came from the United States, Italy and Spain.

Data came from immunoSEQ multiplex PCR; TCRdb stores just in-frame clones and leaves some out. The sample yields tens of thousands of clones, about 70% seen once. The CDR3 runs 13 residues. The germline gives CDR1 MNHEY, CDR2 SVGAGI. The receptor was derived from a woman older than 75 with active or convalescent COVID-19. The chain couples TRBV6-5 to TRBJ1-2; a possible D gene is TRBD1 (5 bases). Material for sequencing was peripheral blood. CDR3 protein: CASTPGGAGGYTF. The CDR3 DNA reads as TGTGCGTCGACACCGGGAGGGGCTGGTGGCTACACCTTC.